This record concerns one T cell receptor (beta chain) sequence. This sample is drawn from a study of regulatory T cells in long-lasting Graves disease. According to the study, TCR beta libraries were built with iRepertoire HTBI primers and CDR3-region Arm-PCR. In TCRdb, the multiplex PCR reads were re-called with MiXCR into one record per CDR3 protein. Of about 470,000 distinct CDR3 sequences listed, roughly 20% were seen once; the top ten hold 6.5% to 10%. Germline loops: CDR1 MNHNS, CDR2 SASEGT. V was pared by 9 bases and J by 4 bases, with 10 bases between. The CDR3 has 13 amino acids. Time point specified: persistent/refractory GD, antithyroid drugs over 5 years with positive TRAb. The TCR library was made from RNA that had been extracted from PBMCs in TRIzol. Criteria from the American Thyroid Association guidelines were applied to diagnose Graves' disease.

The starting material was peripheral blood mononuclear cells (PBMCs), obtained when the disease was refractory, from a patient treated with antithyroid drugs. The sequence was collected from a female donor with Graves disease. This chain uses TRBV6-1 with TRBJ2-6, with a tentative D call TRBD1 (6 bases). The CDR3 loop reads CASTGKGANVLTF. The CDR3 bases are TGTGCCAGTACAGGGAAAGGGGCCAACGTCCTGACTTTC.